Listed here is a single T cell receptor (beta chain). Its antigen is unidentified. The PCR used 60 Vbeta and 13 Jbeta primers. Libraries were prepared by immunoSEQ multiplex PCR; TCRdb keeps only in-frame clonotypes and omits some of them. The sample yields about 97,000 clones, approximately 81% seen once. These data are taken from a study of cytomegalovirus exposure and HLA in healthy donors. Study results and caveats: Three of the chains that were CMV-associated were confirmed in vitro to be specific for CMV antigens. Sequencing depth across donors, presence/absence analyses assumed, was roughly uniform. Immune exposure information available was restricted to CMV serostatus. Sequences of the TCR beta chain were said to predict the HLA-A and HLA-B alleles of most subjects accurately.

Trimming cost V 0 bases and J 3 bases; bases outside gene matches: 2. The CDR3 totals 13 residues. The germline V gene encodes CDR1 GTSNPN and CDR2 SVGIG (reference sequence). This sequence originates from a male donor in good health and CMV-seropositive. V gene TRBV30 combines with J gene TRBJ2-7, with TRBD1 identical over 7 bases. The material sequenced was PBMCs. The CDR3 coding sequence is TGTGCCTGGAGTGTCGACAGGGACTACGAGCAGTACTTC. Protein sequence: CAWSVDRDYEQYF.